The rows below give T cell receptor beta chains drawn from one sample of a study of blood T cells in healthy people across ages. TCRdb used MiXCR to reprocess the 5' RACE reads, holding one entry per CDR3 protein. The sample holds about 650,000 distinct CDR3 sequences, roughly half seen once. Sequenced material: blood. These receptors originate from a woman aged 80 or older in good health. CDR3s include the opening cysteine and the closing phenylalanine or tryptophan. The order of the fields is J gene, V gene, CDR3 protein.

TRBJ2-3,TRBV29-1,CSGAGTSGRAADTQYF
TRBJ1-2,TRBV12-3/TRBV12-4,CASSPRQATNYGYTF
.,TRBV7-2,CASSLGSNEQYF
TRBJ1-3,TRBV12-3/TRBV12-4,CASSLRKSGNTIYF
TRBJ2-3,TRBV5-1,CASRPLGRPWSDTQYF
TRBJ2-5,TRBV28,CASSLSSRGKTQYF
TRBJ1-4,TRBV12-3/TRBV12-4,CASSLGQGRSEKLFF
TRBJ1-1,TRBV29-1,CSVQSGTGGTEAFF
TRBJ2-3,TRBV10-3,CAIRAIVSDTQYF
TRBJ1-1,TRBV12-3/TRBV12-4,CASSLNGEAFF
TRBJ2-5,TRBV15,CATSRDGQERKETQYF
TRBJ1-1,TRBV20-1,CSATPSQAFF
TRBJ2-3,TRBV3-1,CASSQGLAGISSTDTQYF
TRBJ2-1,TRBV6-2/TRBV6-3,CASTFYDEQFF
TRBJ1-5,TRBV20-1,CSATYQLSSQHF
TRBJ1-2,TRBV27,CASRRQGAPGGYTF
TRBJ2-5,TRBV10-3,CASQGQGQETQYF
TRBJ2-7,TRBV4-3,CASSQHIGYEQYF
TRBJ2-7,TRBV6-6,CASSSYVGKTYEQYF
TRBJ2-1,TRBV7-3,CASSLVRGTSGVYTGNEQFF
TRBJ2-3,TRBV19,CASSVSSGGAVSDTQYF
TRBJ1-1,TRBV6-5,CASSYREGNTEAFF
TRBJ2-1,TRBV20-1,CSASGGQTYNEQFF
TRBJ2-1,TRBV6-2/TRBV6-3,CASSSSGVSSYNEQFF
TRBJ2-1,TRBV9,CASSLAGAYYNEQFF
TRBJ2-1,TRBV5-1,CASRPTGTGTYNEQFF
TRBJ2-7,TRBV6-2/TRBV6-3,CASGGRTYEQYF
TRBJ2-6,TRBV12-3/TRBV12-4,CASSLRESGANVLTF
TRBJ2-3,TRBV7-6,CASSPTHENTDTQYF
TRBJ2-7,TRBV6-5,CASSLTGNYEQYF
TRBJ2-1,TRBV6-5,CASSQGLAGVNEQFF
TRBJ2-1,TRBV5-1,CASGTGGNYNEQFF
TRBJ2-3,TRBV7-9,CASTGAADTQYF
TRBJ1-2,TRBV9,CASSCSPTVVDGYTF
TRBJ2-3,TRBV9,CASSVDQRSTTDTQYF
TRBJ2-7,TRBV12-3/TRBV12-4,CASSASPERPPYEQYF
TRBJ2-1,TRBV28,CASSLYGPALGYNEQFF
TRBJ2-1,TRBV6-2/TRBV6-3,CASSWQGTYNEQFF
TRBJ2-1,TRBV20-1,CSARGGVEQFF
TRBJ2-7,TRBV12-3/TRBV12-4,CAGSRRDTSSYEQYF
TRBJ2-7,TRBV12-3/TRBV12-4,CASSVSAGYEQYF
.,TRBV12-3/TRBV12-4,CASSLGERETQYF